Below are 22 T cell receptor beta chains sequenced from a single sample in a study of human T cells and chemical hapten exposure. TCRdb reanalysed the RACE reads using MiXCR and keeps one entry per CDR3 protein. The table has some 87,000 distinct CDR3 sequences, under 13% seen once; the top ten hold around 1.3%. Stated time point: patch test 1, 2 weeks after DPC sensitization. The treatment denotes: therapeutic diphenylcyclopropenone sensitization with weekly scalp DPC. This specimen consisted of whole blood, obtained in connection with sensitization to the hapten diphenylcyclopropenone (DPC). All receptors derive from a woman aged 45 to 65 with alopecia areata. Some clones in this sample may be carry-over from other donors' samples.

This chain joins TRBV2 and TRBJ2-3; 7 nucleotides line up with TRBD1. This CDR3 has 17 amino acids. Germline-derived CDR1 and CDR2 are SNHLY and FYNNEI. V lost 6 bases and J lost 0; bases outside the gene matches: 12. The CDR3 DNA reads as TGTGCCAGCAGGGGGACAGCGATAACAACTAGCACAGATACGCAGTATTTT. Protein: CASRGTAITTSTDTQYF.

The sample holds a few counts of this clonotype. The J gene is TRBJ2-5, the V gene TRBV11-3, with D perhaps TRBD2 (5 bases). The CDR3 length is 15 residues. Germline CDR1 and CDR2: SGHNT and YENEEA. Trimming took off 4 bases at V and 5 bases at J, with 17 bases between the two ends. The CDR3 nucleotides are TGTGCCAGCAGCTCCGTTCGCACCTCGGGGGAGACCCAGTACTTC. It encodes CASSSVRTSGETQYF.

In this sample, this clonotype turned up a few times. The V call is TRBV21-1, the J call TRBJ2-3; no DNA check was done on the table's D call, TRBD2. TRBV21-1 constitutes a pseudogene. This CDR3 contains 17 residues. The CDR3 coding sequence is TGTGCCAGCAGCGAAGTCCCGGGACTGTGCGGTGAAGATACGCAGTATTTT. This codes for CASSEVPGLCGEDTQYF.

This clonotype was seen a handful of times. The chain carries TRBV5-5 and TRBJ2-4; 9 bases fit TRBD1. The CDR3 extends over 15 amino acids. CDR1 is SGHKS, CDR2 YYEKEE, per germline (reference sequence). V shed 4 bases and J 7 bases; nucleotides not matched to a gene: 9. The CDR3 region has the DNA TGTGCCAGCAGCCTGGGACAGGGCGAGTGGAACATTCAGTACTTC. This encodes CASSLGQGEWNIQYF. Full variable domain (rest looked up from reference TRBV5-5 and TRBJ2-4): DAGVTQSPTHLIKTRGQQVTLRCSPISGHKSVSWYQQVLGQGPQFIFQYYEKEERGRGNFPDRFSARQFPNYSSELNVNALLLGDSALYLCASSLGQGEWNIQYFGAGTRLSVL.

This clonotype was picked up many times. V usage is TRBV20-1 and J usage is TRBJ2-1; D call uncertain. Trimming left V 2 bases short and J 7 bases short, with 15 bases between. The CDR3 covers 14 residues. Germline CDR1 DFQATT, CDR2 SNEGSKA (reference sequence). The CDR3 DNA reads TGCAGTGCTAGAACTCCTCGTAGTGGGAATGAGCAGTTCTTC. Translating gives CSARTPRSGNEQFF.

There are many counts of this clonotype. The chain combines TRBV12-3 or TRBV12-4 with TRBJ2-5; D uncertain. Trimming removed 0 bases from V and 4 bases from J, with 0 bases in between. The CDR3 covers 11 residues. The CDR3 here is CASSLAETQYF. Here the CDR3 DNA reads TGTGCCAGCAGTTTAGCAGAGACCCAGTACTTC.

The chain joins TRBV7-2 to TRBJ2-1, with a weak D call TRBD2 (6 bases). With 1 base removed from V and 0 bases from J, the gap between germline ends came to 10 bases. The CDR3 runs 16 residues. Germline V gene data show CDR1 as SGHTA and CDR2 as FQGNSA. Written as DNA, the CDR3 is TGTGCCAGCAGCTTAGAGTCGGGAGTCTCCTACAATGAGCAGTTCTTC. Residues: CASSLESGVSYNEQFF.

The genes are TRBV12-3 or TRBV12-4 and TRBJ2-7; either TRBD1 or TRBD2 may fit D (7 bases each). This CDR3 is built from 14 residues. V lost 6 bases, J lost 6 bases, and 18 bases lay in between. The CDR3 protein is CASRPTGEGLEQYF. CDR3 bases: TGTGCCAGCAGGCCCACAGGGGAGGGACTCGAGCAGTACTTC.

This clonotype has a handful of counts. One end of the junction varies from germline; a read error may be responsible. This chain uses TRBV4-1 with TRBJ2-1, with D perhaps TRBD2 (6 bases). This CDR3 spans 14 amino acids. In germline, CDR1 is MGHRA, CDR2 YSYEKL. The CDR3 region is CASSQPLSGHSAIF. The CDR3 DNA sequence: TGCGCCAGCAGCCAACCTTTAAGCGGGCACTCCGCCATCTTC.

This clonotype turned up a few times. V and J are TRBV5-3 and TRBJ2-3, with D hard to call. TRBV5-3 is an ORF; its function is uncertain. Trimming removed 0 bases at V and 0 bases at J, with 11 bases between. The CDR3 runs 16 residues. The CDR3 protein is CARSLERRLSTDTQYF. Here the CDR3 DNA reads TGTGCCAGAAGCTTGGAACGGCGACTGAGCACAGATACGCAGTATTTT.

This clonotype has just a few counts. This chain connects TRBV11-1 to TRBJ2-1, with 9 bases that match TRBD2. Germline values: CDR1 SGHAT, CDR2 FQDESV (reference sequence). The V gene end was trimmed by 1 base and the J gene end by 8 bases; junction bases not matched to a gene: 3. The CDR3 is 14 residues long. The CDR3 loop reads CASSLEAGGYEQFF. The CDR3 DNA follows: TGTGCCAGCAGCTTAGAAGCGGGAGGATATGAGCAGTTCTTC.

CDR3 bases: TGTGCCAGCAGATTATTTACAGCGGGGACGGACAATGAGCAGTTCTTC. Protein product: CASRLFTAGTDNEQFF. This chain links TRBV6-2 or TRBV6-3 with TRBJ2-1; 7 positions match TRBD2. The CDR3 totals 16 residues. V was pared by 6 bases and J by 5 bases, with 13 bases of the junction left unmatched. Germline V gives CDR1 MNHEY, CDR2 SVGEGT.

This chain joins TRBV20-1 and TRBJ2-3, with TRBD2 matching over 7 bases. The CDR3 runs to 15 residues. V trimming: 6 bases; J trimming: 2 bases; junction bases outside the gene matches: 11. CDR1 and CDR2 (germline): DFQATT, SNEGSKA (reference sequence). The CDR3 nucleotides are TGCAGTGCGACTACGACTAGCCGAAACACAGATACGCAGTATTTT. This encodes CSATTTSRNTDTQYF.

The sample holds many counts of this clonotype. V and J are TRBV29-1 and TRBJ2-7; D may match TRBD1 or TRBD2 (5 bases each). The CDR3 totals 13 residues. The V and J ends lost 5 bases and 7 bases respectively, with 18 bases between them. The V gene's germline CDR1 is SQVTM and CDR2 ANQGSEA. CDR3 residues: CSVQGDQGGEQYF. In nucleotides, the CDR3 is TGCAGCGTTCAAGGGGACCAAGGTGGGGAGCAGTACTTC.

This clonotype was detected many times. The gene calls are TRBV18 and TRBJ2-5, with unresolved D. The V end was cut by 2 bases, the J end by 4 bases, with 11 bases between. Germline V gene data show CDR1 as KGHSH and CDR2 as LQKENI. CDR3 size: 14 residues. The CDR3 reads CASSPTPSGETQYF. For the CDR3, the DNA is TGTGCCAGCTCACCAACCCCCTCCGGAGAGACCCAGTACTTC.

This clonotype has more than one count but fewer than ten. The chain joins TRBV5-1 to TRBJ2-1, with D perhaps matching TRBD2 (6 bases). V lost 5 bases and J 9 bases, leaving 9 bases between the germline ends. Per the germline V gene, CDR1 is SGHRS and CDR2 is YFSETQ. The CDR3 consists of 11 residues. CDR3 amino acids: CASREGVEQFF. CDR3 nucleotide sequence: TGCGCCAGCAGGGAGGGCGTTGAGCAGTTCTTC.

This clonotype appeared many times. This chain's CDR3 is CSAREGLATFNEQFF. The DNA for the CDR3 is TGCAGTGCTAGAGAGGGACTAGCGACCTTCAATGAGCAGTTCTTC. The chain recombines TRBV20-1 with TRBJ2-1; 10 nucleotides line up with TRBD2. The CDR3 spans 15 residues. The germline V gene has CDR1 DFQATT and CDR2 SNEGSKA (reference sequence). V gave up 0 bases and J gave up 6 bases; unmatched junction bases: 5.

This clonotype was counted only a few times. The chain carries TRBV12-3 or TRBV12-4 and TRBJ1-5; D is undetermined. The CDR3 extends over 12 amino acids. V was shortened by 5 bases and J by 7 bases, with 9 bases between the two germline ends. The chain's CDR3 is CASSEGGQPQHF. CDR3 coding DNA: TGTGCCAGCAGTGAGGGAGGGCAGCCCCAGCATTTT.

The chain has TRBV28 and TRBJ2-3; no firm D call. Germline values: CDR1 MDHEN, CDR2 SYDVKM. The V end lost 5 bases, the J end lost 5 bases, and 8 bases lay between the germline ends. The CDR3 has 12 residues. As DNA, the CDR3 is TGTGCCAGCAGTGTCCTGGGAGATACGCAGTATTTT. It encodes CASSVLGDTQYF.

This rearrangement joins TRBV11-2 to TRBJ1-3; D is unresolved. The CDR3 covers 15 residues. Germline V gene sequence: CDR1 SGHAT, CDR2 FQNNGV. V gave up 7 bases and J gave up 5 bases, with 18 bases separating them. CDR3 region: CASTPDGVGRNTIYF. The CDR3, as DNA: TGTGCCAGCACTCCCGATGGGGTGGGGAGAAACACCATATATTTT.

The chain couples TRBV2 to TRBJ1-5, with 7 bases identical to TRBD1. V was clipped by 8 bases and J by 1 base; unmatched bases: 11. Germline CDR1 is SNHLY and CDR2 is FYNNEI. The CDR3 contains 16 residues. The CDR3 spells CASAGGGGRSNQPQHF. CDR3 DNA sequence: TGTGCCAGCGCCGGGGGAGGGGGCAGGAGCAATCAGCCCCAGCATTTT.

This clonotype was counted a few times. This chain links TRBV28 with TRBJ1-5; D gene ambiguous. CDR1 and CDR2 (germline): MDHEN, SYDVKM. Trimming cost V 11 bases and J 4 bases, with 21 bases left between them. There are 15 residues in the CDR3. As DNA, the CDR3 is TGTGCCGCCACCGGCGGCGGGCGCCTAAATCAGCCCCAGCATTTT. Translated, it gives CAATGGGRLNQPQHF.